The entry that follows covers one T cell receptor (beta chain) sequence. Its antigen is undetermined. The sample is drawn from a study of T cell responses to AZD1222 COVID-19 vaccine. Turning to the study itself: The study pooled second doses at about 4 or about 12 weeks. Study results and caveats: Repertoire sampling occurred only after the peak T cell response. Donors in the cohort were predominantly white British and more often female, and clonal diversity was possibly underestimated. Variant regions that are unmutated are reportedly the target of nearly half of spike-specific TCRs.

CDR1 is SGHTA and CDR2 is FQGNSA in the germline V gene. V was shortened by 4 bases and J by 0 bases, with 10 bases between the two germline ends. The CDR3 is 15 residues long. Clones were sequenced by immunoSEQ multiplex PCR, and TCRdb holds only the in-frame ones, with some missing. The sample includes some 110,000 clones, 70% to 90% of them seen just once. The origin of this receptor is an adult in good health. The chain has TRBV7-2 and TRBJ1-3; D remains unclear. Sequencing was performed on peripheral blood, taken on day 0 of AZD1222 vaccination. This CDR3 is CASSSYTSSGNTIYF. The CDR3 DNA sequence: TGTGCCAGCAGCTCATACACGAGCTCTGGAAACACCATATATTTT.